This TCR beta chain emerged from a study of Ad26.COV2.S vaccination and SARS-CoV-2 variants. Study-wide results and limits: Vaccinees and placebo recipients showed similar non-spike TCR breadth. Recipients given vaccine exceeded placebo recipients in spike-specific TCR breadth.

This clone was seen a single time. Antigen unknown. Here immunoSEQ multiplex PCR was the method, and the copy in TCRdb shows in-frame clones only, minus some. The sample contains 380,000 or so clones, about four fifths of which appear only once. Germline values: CDR1 SGDLS, CDR2 YYNGEE. The CDR3 is made up of 13 amino acids. V lost 4 bases and J lost 5; bases outside the gene matches: 6. Regarding treatment: roughly 18 received Ad26.COV2.S at low or high dose, single or two shots; about five received placebo; per-sample allocation not given. Sampling took place 63 days after the first vaccine or placebo injection.

V and J are TRBV9 and TRBJ2-7, with 7 bases identical to TRBD1. The receptor comes from a person aged 18-60 years who received the Ad26.COV2.S COVID-19 vaccine or a placebo. Specimen: peripheral blood, collected in a trial of Ad26.COV2.S vaccine versus placebo. Here the CDR3 reads CASSTRQGNEQYF. CDR3 DNA sequence: TGTGCCAGCAGCACCCGACAGGGTAACGAGCAGTACTTC. Supplemented by reference TRBV9 and TRBJ2-7, the full variable domain reads DSGVTQTPKHLITATGQRVTLRCSPRSGDLSVYWYQQSLDQGLQFLIQYYNGEERAKGNILERFSAQQFPDLHSELNLSSLELGDSALYFCASSTRQGNEQYFGPGTRLTVT.